This T cell receptor beta chain was captured in a study of T cell changes during pregnancy in multiple sclerosis. The table came from immunoSEQ multiplex PCR; TCRdb's copy has only in-frame clones and leaves some out. The sample lists 50,000 to 70,000 clones; 91% were seen once. Germline V gene data show CDR1 as SGHRS and CDR2 as YFSETQ. This CDR3 is built from 15 residues. The V segment lost 3 bases and the J segment 7 bases; nucleotides outside the gene matches: 7. Source: peripheral blood, taken after pregnancy. The chain recombines TRBV5-1 with TRBJ1-6, with TRBD1 matching over 7 bases. The TCR was taken from a female donor in good health, enrolled as a control in a pregnancy study. Here the CDR3 reads CASSSTGTENSPLHF. As DNA, the CDR3 is TGCGCCAGCAGCTCCACCGGGACAGAGAATTCACCCCTCCACTTT. The entire variable domain, with the rest obtained from reference TRBV5-1 and TRBJ1-6, is as follows: KAGVTQTPRYLIKTRGQQVTLSCSPISGHRSVSWYQQTPGQGLQFLFEYFSETQRNKGNFPGRFSGRQFSNSRSEMNVSTLELGDSALYLCASSSTGTENSPLHFGNGTRLTVT.